This passage covers 11 T cell receptor beta chains from one sample sequenced in a study of T cell responses to AZD1222 COVID-19 vaccine. Clones were sequenced by immunoSEQ multiplex PCR, and TCRdb holds only the in-frame ones, with some missing. The sample shows about 120,000 clones, more than 85% of them seen only once. The material was peripheral blood, obtained on day 0 of AZD1222 vaccination. These receptors were collected from an adult in good health.

The chain is built from TRBV5-1 and TRBJ2-3; 14 bases align to TRBD2. The germline V gene has CDR1 SGHRS and CDR2 YFSETQ. The CDR3 is 17 residues long. V lost 4 bases, J lost 4 bases, and 8 bases stayed unmatched. The CDR3 DNA reads as TGCGCCAGCAGCCTAAAAACGACTAGCGGGGGGGCAGATACGCAGTATTTT. This codes for CASSLKTTSGGADTQYF.

CDR3 amino acids: CASSVARLADYEQYF. The DNA of the CDR3 is TGTGCCAGTAGTGTCGCCCGACTAGCGGACTACGAGCAGTACTTC. This chain uses TRBV19 with TRBJ2-7; 9 bases fit TRBD2. CDR3 size: 15 residues. Germline values: CDR1 LNHDA, CDR2 SQIVND (reference sequence). V lost 5 bases and J lost 3; bases outside the gene matches: 8.

The chain links TRBV10-3 to TRBJ1-2; tentatively, D is TRBD1 (6 bases). This CDR3 is 15 amino acids long. The germline CDR1 and CDR2 sequences are ENHRY and SYGVKD. Deletions cut 3 bases from V and 4 bases from J, with 15 bases between. In DNA, the CDR3 is TGTGCCATCAGTGAAATTGACAGGCTAATCTATGGCTACACCTTC. It codes for CAISEIDRLIYGYTF.

CDR3 nucleotide sequence: TGCGCCAGCAGCTTGTGGCAGAGCTCTGGGGCCAACGTCCTGACTTTC. This sequence encodes CASSLWQSSGANVLTF. The chain joins TRBV5-1 to TRBJ2-6; the D is unclear. This CDR3 has 16 amino acids. From germline, CDR1 is SGHRS and CDR2 YFSETQ. Trimming cost V 1 base and J 0 bases, with 8 bases left between them.

J is TRBJ2-5 and V is TRBV7-2, with unresolved D. Germline CDR1 and CDR2: SGHTA and FQGNSA. The CDR3 extends over 13 amino acids. The ends were cut back, 5 bases at V and 0 bases at J, with 7 bases in the middle. CDR3 region: CASSVNYQETQYF. CDR3 bases: TGTGCCAGCAGCGTAAACTACCAAGAGACCCAGTACTTC.

The CDR3 is CASSSRPGGKQYF. CDR3 nucleotide sequence: TGCGCCAGCAGCTCCCGGCCGGGGGGCAAGCAGTACTTC. The chain couples TRBV5-1 to TRBJ2-7; D is perhaps TRBD2 (7 bases). V lost 3 bases to trimming and J lost 8 bases, with 15 bases between them. CDR1 SGHRS and CDR2 YFSETQ come from the germline V gene. The CDR3 consists of 13 residues. Drawing the rest from reference TRBV5-1 and TRBJ2-7, the complete variable domain is KAGVTQTPRYLIKTRGQQVTLSCSPISGHRSVSWYQQTPGQGLQFLFEYFSETQRNKGNFPGRFSGRQFSNSRSEMNVSTLELGDSALYLCASSSRPGGKQYFGPGTRLTVT.

This clone has just one count. This sequence joins TRBV11-2 and TRBJ1-1, with no clear D. V was clipped by 5 bases and J by 6 bases, with 10 bases between them. CDR3 size: 12 residues. The germline gives CDR1 SGHAT, CDR2 FQNNGV. This CDR3 is CASSPVGAEAFF. CDR3 DNA sequence: TGTGCCAGCAGCCCTGTTGGGGCTGAAGCTTTCTTT. Full variable domain (remainder filled in from reference TRBV11-2 and TRBJ1-1): EAGVAQSPRYKIIEKRQSVAFWCNPISGHATLYWYQQILGQGPKLLIQFQNNGVVDDSQLPKDRFSAERLKGVDSTLKIQPAKLEDSAVYLCASSPVGAEAFFGQGTRLTVV.

This clone appeared a single time. The V and J genes are TRBV28 and TRBJ2-7; 7 bases agree with TRBD2. The trim removed 2 bases at V and 3 bases at J, leaving 7 bases unmatched. Looked up from germline, CDR1 is MDHEN and CDR2 is SYDVKM. The CDR3 has 15 amino acids. The CDR3 DNA sequence: TGTGCCAGCAGTTTAGGGCTTCTAGCGGACTACGAGCAGTACTTC. The encoded protein is CASSLGLLADYEQYF.

The rearrangement joins TRBV29-1 to TRBJ1-1; 12 bases map to TRBD1. The V gene end was trimmed by 7 bases and the J gene end by 10 bases; junction bases not matched to a gene: 16. This CDR3 contains 15 residues. In germline, CDR1 is SQVTM, CDR2 ANQGSEA. The CDR3 sequence is CSALMPGQGAVGAFF. CDR3 nucleotides: TGCAGCGCCTTAATGCCGGGACAGGGGGCGGTAGGAGCTTTCTTT.

The chain is built from TRBV19 and TRBJ1-4; D ambiguous. CDR1 LNHDA and CDR2 SQIVND come from the germline V gene (reference sequence). The CDR3 is made up of 15 amino acids. V lost 6 bases and J lost 0, with 11 bases in between. In nucleotides, the CDR3 is TGTGCCAGTAGCCAAGGGTGGGCAACTAATGAAAAACTGTTTTTT. This sequence encodes CASSQGWATNEKLFF. Full variable domain (outside the CDR3, taken from reference TRBV19 and TRBJ1-4): DGGITQSPKYLFRKEGQNVTLSCEQNLNHDAMYWYRQDPGQGLRLIYYSQIVNDFQKGDIAEGYSVSREKKESFPLTVTSAQKNPTAFYLCASSQGWATNEKLFFGSGTQLSVL.

The chain uses TRBV2 and TRBJ2-4; 8 bases align to TRBD2. This CDR3 is 12 amino acids long. With 5 bases clipped from V and 12 bases from J, the junction kept 6 bases outside the gene matches. Germline CDR1 and CDR2: SNHLY and FYNNEI. The CDR3 DNA reads as TGTGCCAGCAGTTATACTAGCGGCGATCAGTACTTC. Its protein is CASSYTSGDQYF.